These T cell receptor beta chains were read from a single sample in a study of persistence of HIV-infected CD4 T cells. Their antigens are not known. Repertoires were generated with immunoSEQ multiplex PCR, while TCRdb's copy carries only in-frame clones and drops some. The data contain about 28,000 clones, roughly 78% of them seen just once; the ten biggest clones take up about 0.75%. Source: CD4+ T cells sorted from PBMCs after roughly 18-hour stimulation, taken from a patient who received antiretroviral therapy. Every receptor here comes from an adult woman with HIV who was CMV-seropositive. Both conserved end residues are trimmed from each CDR3. D genes are given only for firm matches. Size is omitted from some rows. Given values are once, few, many or a class for expanded clones.

ASSFPGLPRADTQY | . | TRBJ2-3 | . | TRBV7-2
ASSESGSGGNEKLF | TRBD1 | TRBJ1-4 | few | TRBV10-2
ASSLDTVNTEAF | . | TRBJ1-1 | . | TRBV5-1
ASSFDGGSYNEQF | TRBD2 | TRBJ2-1 | . | TRBV5-5
ASSWEASNEQF | . | TRBJ2-1 | once | TRBV5-1
ASSLDRFGPQH | . | TRBJ1-5 | . | TRBV2
ASRRASNTEAF | . | TRBJ1-1 | . | TRBV12-3/TRBV12-4
ASSASGPQWDEQF | . | TRBJ2-1 | . | TRBV7-6
ASSTGQTNTEAF | . | TRBJ1-1 | few | TRBV3-1/TRBV3-2
ASSSKRNGDTQY | . | TRBJ2-3 | . | TRBV19
ASSQHSSTEAF | . | TRBJ1-1 | . | TRBV3-1/TRBV3-2
ASSDRQGRVTDTQY | . | TRBJ2-3 | . | TRBV2
ASSQGIGGYT | . | TRBJ1-2 | . | TRBV14
ASSPGTYETQY | . | TRBJ2-5 | few | TRBV5-1
SVLDFANYGYT | . | TRBJ1-2 | . | TRBV29-1
ASSLDRGRGTEAF | TRBD1 | TRBJ1-1 | . | TRBV5-1
ASSLSGTPETQY | . | TRBJ2-5 | . | TRBV7-2
ASSFRVQPQH | . | TRBJ1-5 | . | TRBV6-2/TRBV6-3
ASSLAGGTGVNGYT | TRBD1 | TRBJ1-2 | . | TRBV5-1
SVGRGKIDTQY | . | TRBJ2-3 | . | TRBV29-1
ASSLDQGGYEQY | . | TRBJ2-7 | . | TRBV5-1
ASSIGGSGETQY | . | TRBJ2-5 | once | TRBV19
SASASGGARETQY | TRBD2 | TRBJ2-5 | . | TRBV20-1
ATTAWGVALGYT | . | TRBJ1-2 | . | TRBV10-3
ASSLGEPLTGELF | . | TRBJ2-2 | medium-sized | TRBV5-1
ASSIQGAREKLF | TRBD1 | TRBJ1-4 | . | TRBV6-5
SVSRGDGQPQH | . | TRBJ1-5 | few | TRBV29-1
AWILGTGGPSGAF | TRBD1 | TRBJ1-1 | . | TRBV30
ASKDRDGYT | TRBD1 | TRBJ1-2 | . | TRBV25-1
ASSPGRSY | . | TRBJ1-3 | . | TRBV18
ASSHLIGGRNTGELF | TRBD2 | TRBJ2-2 | . | TRBV7-6
SVVLSRGATNEKLF | TRBD1 | TRBJ1-4 | . | TRBV29-1
SVDVSATEAF | . | TRBJ1-1 | . | TRBV29-1
ASSKGAPLRQGINQPQH | . | TRBJ1-5 | . | TRBV21-1
ASSPAGQGSNEQF | TRBD1 | TRBJ2-1 | . | TRBV19
ARQERDRGGETQY | TRBD1 | TRBJ2-5 | . | TRBV25-1
ASFDGGATGELF | . | TRBJ2-2 | few | TRBV5-1
ASSGQGGSPLH | TRBD1 | TRBJ1-6 | . | TRBV18
ASSLGPRQPQH | . | TRBJ1-5 | . | TRBV12-3/TRBV12-4
ASSPEEGSPF | . | TRBJ1-4 | . | TRBV18
ASSPSGQGANYGYT | TRBD1 | TRBJ1-2 | few | TRBV5-4
ASKPTFGPSGAF | . | TRBJ1-1 | . | TRBV6-5
ASSPRPGETNEKLF | . | TRBJ1-4 | . | TRBV14
ASSLATSGGKETQY | TRBD2 | TRBJ2-5 | . | TRBV7-2
ASGNGGNQPQH | . | TRBJ1-5 | . | TRBV6-5
AWSDFTGGRST | TRBD1 | TRBJ1-2 | . | TRBV30
SVVARDMNTEAF | . | TRBJ1-1 | once | TRBV29-1
ASSVLLLNTEAF | . | TRBJ1-1 | . | TRBV2
ASSSGPGNTIY | . | TRBJ1-3 | . | TRBV11-3
ATSRVLGQFNYGYT | . | TRBJ1-2 | . | TRBV15
ASSPRSTEAF | . | TRBJ1-1 | . | TRBV18
ASSRGQVANTEAF | TRBD1 | TRBJ1-1 | . | TRBV14
ASSQGRGITEAF | . | TRBJ1-1 | . | TRBV3-1/TRBV3-2
ASSVGLGNTIY | . | TRBJ1-3 | . | TRBV9
ASSTTGGGQPQH | TRBD1 | TRBJ1-5 | . | TRBV7-2
ASSERFNSPLH | . | TRBJ1-6 | . | TRBV2
AFTIGGYSNQPQH | . | TRBJ1-5 | . | TRBV30
ASSRNRNSNQPQH | . | TRBJ1-5 | once | TRBV6-6
ASSLGLRDTQY | . | TRBJ2-3 | . | TRBV11-1
ASRKTGGNTEAF | TRBD1 | TRBJ1-1 | . | TRBV19